What follows describes a single T cell receptor (beta chain). The data derive from a study of cytomegalovirus exposure and HLA in healthy donors. Use of 60 Vbeta and 13 Jbeta primers characterized the PCR. Profiling relied on immunoSEQ multiplex PCR, and the TCRdb table lists in-frame clones only, not all of them. The sample records about 130,000 clones, 76% being singletons. Per the germline V gene, CDR1 is SGHNT and CDR2 is YENEEA. V lost 3 bases, J lost 11 bases, and 7 bases stayed unmatched. The CDR3 runs 13 residues. Specimen: PBMCs. This chain uses TRBV11-3 with TRBJ1-1, with 9 nucleotides matching TRBD1. This sequence originates from a man aged 45-60 years in good health and CMV-seronegative. CDR3 in DNA: TGTGCCAGCAGCTTTGGGGGACAGGGAGAGGCTTTCTTT. As protein: CASSFGGQGEAFF. Based on the CDR3 plus reference TRBV11-3 and TRBJ1-1, the full variable domain is EAGVVQSPRYKIIEKKQPVAFWCNPISGHNTLYWYLQNLGQGPELLIRYENEEAVDDSQLPKDRFSAERLKGVDSTLKIQPAELGDSAVYLCASSFGGQGEAFFGQGTRLTVV.